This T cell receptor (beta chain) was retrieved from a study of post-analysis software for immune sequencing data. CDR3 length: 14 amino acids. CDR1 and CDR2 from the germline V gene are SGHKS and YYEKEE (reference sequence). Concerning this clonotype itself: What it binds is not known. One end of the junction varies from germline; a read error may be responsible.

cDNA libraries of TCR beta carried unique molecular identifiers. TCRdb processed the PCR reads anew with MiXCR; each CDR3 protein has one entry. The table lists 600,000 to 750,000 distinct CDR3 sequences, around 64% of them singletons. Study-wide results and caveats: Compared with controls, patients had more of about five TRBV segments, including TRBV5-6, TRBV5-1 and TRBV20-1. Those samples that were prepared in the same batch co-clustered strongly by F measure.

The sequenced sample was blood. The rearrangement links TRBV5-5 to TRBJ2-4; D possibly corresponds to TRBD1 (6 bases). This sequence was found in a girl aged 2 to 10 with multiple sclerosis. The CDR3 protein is CAVAGDLAKNIRYF. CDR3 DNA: TGTGCCGTTGCAGGGGATCTAGCCAAAAACATTCGGTACTTC.